Shown below are 13 T cell receptor beta chains from a single sample sequenced in a study of cytomegalovirus exposure and HLA in healthy donors. In the PCR, 60 Vbeta and 13 Jbeta primers were used. Assay: immunoSEQ multiplex PCR; the TCRdb copy retains only in-frame clones and omits some. The data hold roughly 250,000 clones, with around four fifths observed a single time. Input material: PBMCs. The receptors were sampled from a woman aged 40-49 years in good health and CMV-seropositive.

Comment on this clone: Since no conserved phenylalanine or tryptophan closes the CDR3, a read error is the likely cause. This chain links TRBV11-2 with TRBJ1-1; TRBD1 might be the D (5 bases). Germline values: CDR1 SGHAT, CDR2 FQNNGV. Trimming removed 5 bases at V and 11 bases at J, with 21 bases between. The CDR3 consists of 14 residues. The CDR3 loop reads CASSQRFTGFAAFL. Written as DNA, the CDR3 is TGTGCCAGCAGCCAAAGATTTACAGGATTTGCCGCTTTCCTT.

For this clone: The identical CDR3 is also encoded by other nucleotide sequences in the sample. V and J are TRBV9 and TRBJ2-7; TRBD2 matches 13 bases. The ends lost 0 bases at V and 5 bases at J; junction bases unmatched: 2. Germline CDR1 reads SGDLS; CDR2 reads YYNGEE. The CDR3 runs to 15 residues. The CDR3 loop is CASSVGGLAGDEQYF. The CDR3 region has the DNA TGTGCCAGCAGCGTAGGTGGACTAGCGGGAGACGAGCAGTACTTC.

Here the CDR3 DNA reads TGTGCCAGCAGCTTTCTAACTGATACGCAGTATTTT. Translating gives CASSFLTDTQYF. The V call is TRBV5-6, the J call TRBJ2-3; no firm D call. Germline V CDR1 and CDR2: SGHDT, YYEEEE. The CDR3 has 12 residues. V lost 2 bases, J lost 6 bases, and 7 bases lay in between. Complete variable domain (other parts from reference TRBV5-6 and TRBJ2-3): DAGVTQSPTHLIKTRGQQVTLRCSPKSGHDTVSWYQQALGQGPQFIFQYYEEEERQRGNFPDRFSGHQFPNYSSELNVNALLLGDSALYLCASSFLTDTQYFGPGTRLTVL.

The chain joins TRBV14 to TRBJ2-5, with TRBD2 as a possible D gene (6 bases). Trimming cost V 4 bases and J 4 bases, with 19 bases left between them. The CDR3 is 16 residues long. Looked up from germline, CDR1 is SGHDN and CDR2 is FVKESK. The DNA for the CDR3 is TGTGCCAGCAGCCTGGGCGACGGGAGTTTGATAGAGACCCAGTACTTC. It codes for CASSLGDGSLIETQYF.

J is TRBJ2-1 and V is TRBV29-1, with 11 bases lining up with TRBD2. V was pared by 4 bases and J by 8 bases, with 4 bases of the junction left unmatched. CDR3 length equals 13 residues. CDR1 is SQVTM and CDR2 is ANQGSEA in the germline V gene. The CDR3 DNA sequence: TGCAGCGTTGGACTAGCGGGACCCCATGAGCAGTTCTTC. This encodes CSVGLAGPHEQFF.

This clone qualifies as medium-sized. The chain recombines TRBV9 with TRBJ1-5; 9 positions match TRBD1. J lost 9 bases, V lost 4 bases, and 8 bases had no gene match. There are 14 residues in the CDR3. The V gene's germline CDR1 is SGDLS and CDR2 YYNGEE. The CDR3 coding sequence is TGTGCCAGCAGCACGGGACAGGGAGATGCGCCCCAGCATTTT. Protein product: CASSTGQGDAPQHF.

The chain has TRBV7-6 and TRBJ2-1, with TRBD2 identical over 7 bases. Trimming took 5 bases from V and 0 from J; bases not matched to a gene: 7. The CDR3 runs to 16 residues. Germline CDR1 and CDR2: SGHVS and FNYEAQ. CDR3 sequence (DNA): TGTGCCAGCAGCCCGCTAGCGGTGAGCTCCTACAATGAGCAGTTCTTC. It codes for CASSPLAVSSYNEQFF.

This chain connects TRBV29-1 to TRBJ1-3; 7 bases agree with TRBD1. The J segment lost 4 bases and the V segment lost 6 bases, leaving 3 bases of the junction unmatched. The CDR3 runs to 12 residues. Per germline, CDR1 SQVTM and CDR2 ANQGSEA. CDR3 protein: CSVTGNGNTIYF. CDR3 nucleotide sequence: TGCAGCGTGACAGGGAACGGAAACACCATATATTTT. The whole variable domain, remainder taken from reference TRBV29-1 and TRBJ1-3, is SAVISQKPSRDICQRGTSLTIQCQVDSQVTMMFWYRQQPGQSLTLIATANQGSEATYESGFVIDKFPISRPNLTFSTLTVSNMSPEDSSIYLCSVTGNGNTIYFGEGSWLTVV.

This chain connects TRBV27 to TRBJ2-3, with 12 bases aligning to TRBD2. The V gene end was trimmed by 4 bases and the J gene end by 3 bases; junction bases not matched to a gene: 8. Germline V CDR1 and CDR2: MNHEY, SMNVEV (reference sequence). This CDR3 region has 17 residues. DNA for the CDR3: TGTGCCAGCAGTTCCCAGACTAGCGGGAGCGGAACAGATACGCAGTATTTT. Its translation: CASSSQTSGSGTDTQYF.

The J gene is TRBJ2-1, the V gene TRBV30; TRBD1 agrees at 7 bases. CDR3 length: 15 amino acids. The ends lost 4 bases at V and 0 bases at J; junction bases unmatched: 6. Looked up from germline, CDR1 is GTSNPN and CDR2 is SVGIG (reference sequence). This CDR3 is CAWKSDRFSYNEQFF. The CDR3 bases are TGTGCCTGGAAGTCGGACAGGTTCTCCTACAATGAGCAGTTCTTC.

J is TRBJ2-1 and V is TRBV7-8; possible D gene TRBD2, 6 bases. In germline, CDR1 is SGHVS, CDR2 FQNEAQ. The CDR3 contains 14 residues. Trimming cost V 5 bases and J 4 bases, with 12 bases left between them. The CDR3 DNA reads TGTGCCAGCAGCCAAGGGACTTCTTACAATGAGCAGTTCTTC. This encodes CASSQGTSYNEQFF.

This clone was counted only a few times. This sample includes further DNA sequences coding for the same CDR3. The V gene is TRBV19, the J gene TRBJ1-5; no reliable D call. Germline CDR1 reads LNHDA; CDR2 reads SQIVND (reference sequence). V lost 0 bases and J lost 4, with 10 bases in between. This CDR3 is built from 15 residues. The CDR3 sequence: CASSIDRGYNQPQHF. The CDR3 nucleotides are TGTGCCAGTAGTATAGATCGAGGGTATAATCAGCCCCAGCATTTT.

The chain combines TRBV18 with TRBJ2-3; D ambiguous. Deletions cut 2 bases from V and 5 bases from J, with 8 bases between. CDR3 length: 13 amino acids. The germline V gene has CDR1 KGHSH and CDR2 LQKENI. The CDR3, as DNA: TGTGCCAGCTCACCAACCACAGAAGATACGCAGTATTTT. As protein: CASSPTTEDTQYF. Using reference TRBV18 and TRBJ2-3 for the parts outside the CDR3, the full variable domain is NAGVMQNPRHLVRRRGQEARLRCSPMKGHSHVYWYRQLPEEGLKFMVYLQKENIIDESGMPKERFSAEFPKEGPSILRIQQVVRGDSAAYFCASSPTTEDTQYFGPGTRLTVL.